This TCR beta chain was sequenced in a study of T cell responses to AZD1222 COVID-19 vaccine (dated by TCRdb to the early 2020s). Study-level background: AZD1222 recipients with second doses at about 4 weeks or about 12 weeks were pooled, because spike-specific TCR depth and breadth did not differ between schedules. Trial participants were enrolled by age into subgroups of 18-55, 56-69 and 70-plus years, and around 140, 26 and 57 TCR-sequenced participants, respectively, were included in these subgroups. A total of about 240 trial participants underwent TCR sequencing, of whom around 200 received two doses of AZD1222 and 26 received two doses of the MenACWY control vaccine.

Broad study findings and their caveats: After two AZD1222 doses, spike-specific TCR breadth and depth were significantly higher than at day 0 and than in MenACWY recipients. Because no day 14 peak-response samples were available, the repertoires could be characterized only after the peak T cell response. Reportedly, close to half of the unique spike-specific TCRs recognized epitopes lying outside the regions that are mutated in the B.1.351 and B.1.1.7 variants. In the small 56-69-year group, the increase in depth fell short of significance, most likely because of low power. CD4 TCRs associated with the vaccine covered the entire spike protein, and the dominant responses were in regions 160-218 and 743-854. Most participants were white British and females outnumbered males, and the authors suggested that clonal diversity may have been underestimated. Only six or seven AZD1222 recipients were SARS-CoV-2 seropositive at baseline, limiting conclusions about previously exposed vaccinees.

The CDR3 has 14 amino acids, counting the end cysteine and phenylalanine. Of all the DNA, just the CDR3 is kept, 42 bases in frame from base 1. The CDR3 regions of human TCRbeta chains were analyzed by immunosequencing. The paper's processing steps were these. Repertoire TCRs were matched against a reference library of SARS-CoV-2-specific TCRs generated with the MIRA antigen-specificity platform. Breadth was defined as the fraction of unique TCRs that were SARS-CoV-2-associated, and depth was defined as the fraction of total T cells that were SARS-CoV-2-associated. Each spike-specific TCR was assigned to its reactive spike region and to a CD4 or CD8 class using the MIRA data. Log10-transformed breadth and depth values were compared by one-way ANOVA with Sidak's multiple comparisons tests. Entries here come from immuneACCESS through TCRdb and include only in-frame sequences with V and J called. Some clones fail to appear in such tables; in the studies checked, an unresolved V gene covers under half of the shortfall, and the cause of the remainder is unknown. The V and J calls and clone size are taken from that table; D and trimming were inferred from the DNA. Within this sample are more than 110,000 clones, with 85% to 90% of them counted one time only. The ten largest account for approximately 3.4% of the sample.

Explained via the paper, the time point label denotes: baseline before first vaccination. Vaccinee samples came from UK trials COV001 and COV002, including a single-blind randomized controlled phase 2/3 trial of AZD1222 (ChAdOx1 nCoV-19) in healthy adults. For TCRbeta chain sequencing, PBMC samples were collected from trial participants at day 0 and at day 28 after the second dose. Regarding this clone: The specificity of this receptor is unknown. The sample holds no much larger clone one base away, and base qualities are not on file.

The chain was built from TRBV21-1 and TRBJ1-1. TRBV21-1 is tagged as a pseudogene. The material sequenced was peripheral blood, taken on day 0 of AZD1222 vaccination. The clonotype was recovered from an adult in good health. The CDR3 reads as follows: CASSKAWGDTEAFF. The nucleotides are TGTGCCAGCAGCAAAGCTTGGGGGGACACTGAAGCTTTCTTT.